A selection of T cell receptor beta chains follows, all from one sample in a study of cytomegalovirus exposure and HLA in healthy donors. Assay used: immunoSEQ multiplex PCR; TCRdb lists only in-frame clones, some missing. The sample consists of under 200,000 clones, roughly four fifths of them appearing once. The sample was PBMCs. All receptors derive from a woman aged 18-29 years in good health and CMV-seronegative. The CDR3 runs from the conserved cysteine through the conserved F or W. A D gene is named only where the DNA matches it firmly. Clone size is shown for a subset of rows, as once, few, many or a class of expanded clone.

TRBJ2-1 | NA | NA | TRBV28 | TGTGCCAGCGGCCCCCCCTTACGGAGGGAACAGAAGGGGCGTGAGCAGTTCTTC | CASGPPLRREQKGREQFF
TRBJ1-5 | TRBD1 | NA | TRBV6-6 | TGTGCCAGCAGCGACAGGGGTACCTTTAGCAATCAGCCCCAGCATTTT | CASSDRGTFSNQPQHF
TRBJ2-1 | TRBD2 | NA | TRBV27 | TGTGCCAGCAGTTCTCTAGCGGGATCTGGGAATGAGCAGTTCTTC | CASSSLAGSGNEQFF
TRBJ2-4 | NA | NA | TRBV18 | TGTGCCAGCTCACCGTCGGGGTCCAAAAACATTCAGTACTTC | CASSPSGSKNIQYF
TRBJ2-1 | TRBD1 | once | TRBV11-3 | TGTGCCAGCAGCACACGGACAGGCTCCTACAATGAGCAGTTCTTC | CASSTRTGSYNEQFF
TRBJ2-5 | NA | NA | TRBV9 | TGTGCCAGCAGCCCCTGGGCGGGGGCCCAAGAGACCCAGTACTTC | CASSPWAGAQETQYF
TRBJ1-5 | NA | NA | TRBV7-2 | TGTGCCAGCAGCCTGACAGTTTATAGCAATCAGCCCCAGCATTTT | CASSLTVYSNQPQHF
TRBJ1-5 | NA | NA | TRBV4-1 | TGCGCCAGCAGCCCCCGGGACTCTGATCAGCCCCAGCATTTT | CASSPRDSDQPQHF
TRBJ2-2 | TRBD2 | NA | TRBV27 | TGTGCCAGCCGTCTCCTACTAGCGGGAGAAACCGGGGAGCTGTTTTTT | CASRLLLAGETGELFF
TRBJ2-1 | TRBD2 | NA | TRBV5-1 | TGCGCCAGCAGCTCCGGGACTAGCTTCGTCGAGCAGTTCTTC | CASSSGTSFVEQFF
TRBJ1-1 | NA | NA | TRBV5-8 | TGTGCCAGCAAGACTTTGGTGGCGAACACTGAAGCTTTCTTT | CASKTLVANTEAFF
TRBJ1-1 | NA | NA | TRBV6-5 | TGTGCCAGCAGTTACTCCTTGAGACAGGATGAAGCTTTCTTT | CASSYSLRQDEAFF
TRBJ2-2 | NA | NA | TRBV10-2 | TGCGCCAGCAGTGATCACGGGGTGAACACCGGGGAGCTGTTTTTT | CASSDHGVNTGELFF
TRBJ1-5 | NA | NA | TRBV19 | TGTGCCAGTACCGAGCGAAGACAGGACAATCAGCCCCAGCATTTT | CASTERRQDNQPQHF
TRBJ1-1 | NA | NA | TRBV23-1 | TGCGCCAGCAGTCAATTCGGGTTCGCTGAAGCTTTCTTT | CASSQFGFAEAFF
TRBJ2-6 | TRBD2 | NA | TRBV19 | TGTGCCAGTAGTGCCCTAGCGGGATTGGGATCTGGGGCCAACGTCCTGACTTTC | CASSALAGLGSGANVLTF
TRBJ2-7 | TRBD1 | NA | TRBV28 | TGTGCCAGCAGAGGACAGGGGGCGCCCTACGAGCAGTACTTC | CASRGQGAPYEQYF